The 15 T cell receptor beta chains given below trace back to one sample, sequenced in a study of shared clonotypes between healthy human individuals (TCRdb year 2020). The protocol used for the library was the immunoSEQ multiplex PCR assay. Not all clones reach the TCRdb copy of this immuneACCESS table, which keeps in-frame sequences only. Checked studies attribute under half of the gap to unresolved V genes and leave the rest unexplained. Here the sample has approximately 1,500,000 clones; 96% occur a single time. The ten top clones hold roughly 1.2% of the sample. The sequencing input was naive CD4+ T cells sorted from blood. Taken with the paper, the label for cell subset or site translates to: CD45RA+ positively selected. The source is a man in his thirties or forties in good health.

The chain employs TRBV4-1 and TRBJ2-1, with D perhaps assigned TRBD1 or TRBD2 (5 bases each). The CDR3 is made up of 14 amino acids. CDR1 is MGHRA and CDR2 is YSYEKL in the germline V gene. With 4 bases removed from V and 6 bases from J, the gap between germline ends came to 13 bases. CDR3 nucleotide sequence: TGCGCCAGCAGCCTCCAGGGACCTTCCAATGAGCAGTTCTTC. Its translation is CASSLQGPSNEQFF.

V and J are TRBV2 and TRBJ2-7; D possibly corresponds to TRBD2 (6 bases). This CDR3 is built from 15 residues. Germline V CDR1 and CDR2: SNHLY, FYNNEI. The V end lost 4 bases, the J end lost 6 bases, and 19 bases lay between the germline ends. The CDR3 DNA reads TGTGCCAGCAGTGTTAGACTAGTCGGGATTTCCGAGCAGTACTTC. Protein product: CASSVRLVGISEQYF. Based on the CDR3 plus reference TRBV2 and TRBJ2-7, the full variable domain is EPEVTQTPSHQVTQMGQEVILRCVPISNHLYFYWYRQILGQKVEFLVSFYNNEISEKSEIFDDQFSVERPDGSNFTLKIRSTKLEDSAMYFCASSVRLVGISEQYFGPGTRLTVT.

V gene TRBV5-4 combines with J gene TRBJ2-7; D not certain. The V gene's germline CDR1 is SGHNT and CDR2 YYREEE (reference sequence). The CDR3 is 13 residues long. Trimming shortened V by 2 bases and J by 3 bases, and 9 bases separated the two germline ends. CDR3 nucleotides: TGTGCCAGCAGCTTAAACCGGCACTACGAGCAGTACTTC. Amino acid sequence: CASSLNRHYEQYF.

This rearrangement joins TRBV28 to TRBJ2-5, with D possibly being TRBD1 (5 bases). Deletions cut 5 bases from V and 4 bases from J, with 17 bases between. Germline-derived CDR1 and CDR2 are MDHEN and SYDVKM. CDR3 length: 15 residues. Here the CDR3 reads CASSPLQGARETQYF. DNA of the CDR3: TGTGCCAGCAGTCCCTTGCAGGGCGCTCGAGAGACCCAGTACTTC.

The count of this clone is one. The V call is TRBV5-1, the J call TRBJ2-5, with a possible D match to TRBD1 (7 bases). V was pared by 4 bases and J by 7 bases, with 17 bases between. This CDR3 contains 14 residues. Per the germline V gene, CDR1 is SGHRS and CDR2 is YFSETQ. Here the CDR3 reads CASSPGGGEGTQYF. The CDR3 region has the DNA TGCGCCAGCAGCCCCGGAGGGGGCGAGGGGACCCAGTACTTC.

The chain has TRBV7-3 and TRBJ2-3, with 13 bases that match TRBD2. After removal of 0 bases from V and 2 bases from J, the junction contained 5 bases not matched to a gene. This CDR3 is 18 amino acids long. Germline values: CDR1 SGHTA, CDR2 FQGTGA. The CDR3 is CASSLTGGLAGPTDTQYF. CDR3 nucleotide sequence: TGTGCCAGCAGCTTAACTGGGGGACTAGCGGGGCCCACAGATACGCAGTATTTT. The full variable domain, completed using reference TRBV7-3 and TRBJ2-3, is GAGVSQTPSNKVTEKGKYVELRCDPISGHTALYWYRQSLGQGPEFLIYFQGTGAADDSGLPNDRFFAVRPEGSVSTLKIQRTERGDSAVYLCASSLTGGLAGPTDTQYFGPGTRLTVL.

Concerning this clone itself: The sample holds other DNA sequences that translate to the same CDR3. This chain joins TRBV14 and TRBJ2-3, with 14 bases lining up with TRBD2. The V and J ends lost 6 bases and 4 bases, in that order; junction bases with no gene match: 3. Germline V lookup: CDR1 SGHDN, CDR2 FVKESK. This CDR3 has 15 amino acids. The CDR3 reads CASRGLAGAADTQYF. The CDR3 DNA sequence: TGTGCCAGCAGGGGACTAGCGGGAGCGGCAGATACGCAGTATTTT.

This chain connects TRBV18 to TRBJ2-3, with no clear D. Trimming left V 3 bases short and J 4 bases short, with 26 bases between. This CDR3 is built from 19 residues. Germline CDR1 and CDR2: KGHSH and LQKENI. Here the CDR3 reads CASSPLRGGLTVTPDTQYF. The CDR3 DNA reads TGTGCCAGCTCACCCCTGCGAGGTGGGTTGACCGTGACCCCAGATACGCAGTATTTT.

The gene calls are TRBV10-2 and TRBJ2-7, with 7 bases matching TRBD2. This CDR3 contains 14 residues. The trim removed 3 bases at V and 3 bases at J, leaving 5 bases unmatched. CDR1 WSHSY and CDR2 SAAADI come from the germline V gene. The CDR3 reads CASSEGLVLYEQYF. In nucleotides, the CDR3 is TGCGCCAGCAGTGAAGGACTAGTTCTCTACGAGCAGTACTTC.

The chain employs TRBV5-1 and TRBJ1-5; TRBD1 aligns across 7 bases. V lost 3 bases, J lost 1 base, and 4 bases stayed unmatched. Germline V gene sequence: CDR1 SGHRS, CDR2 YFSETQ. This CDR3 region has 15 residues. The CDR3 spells CASSSGTASNQPQHF. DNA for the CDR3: TGCGCCAGCAGCTCGGGGACAGCGAGCAATCAGCCCCAGCATTTT. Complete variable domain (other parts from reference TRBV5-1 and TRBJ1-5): KAGVTQTPRYLIKTRGQQVTLSCSPISGHRSVSWYQQTPGQGLQFLFEYFSETQRNKGNFPGRFSGRQFSNSRSEMNVSTLELGDSALYLCASSSGTASNQPQHFGDGTRLSIL.

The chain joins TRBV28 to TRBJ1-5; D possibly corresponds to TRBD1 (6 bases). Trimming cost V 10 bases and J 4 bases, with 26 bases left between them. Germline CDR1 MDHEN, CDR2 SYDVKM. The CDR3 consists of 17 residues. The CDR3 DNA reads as TGTGCCACCGAGGGCTTCGGGGGGGCCCCCGCTAATCAGCCCCAGCATTTT. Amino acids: CATEGFGGAPANQPQHF. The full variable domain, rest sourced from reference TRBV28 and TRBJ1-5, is DVKVTQSSRYLVKRTGEKVFLECVQDMDHENMFWYRQDPGLGLRLIYFSYDVKMKEKGDIPEGYSVSREKKERFSLILESASTNQTSMYLCATEGFGGAPANQPQHFGDGTRLSIL.

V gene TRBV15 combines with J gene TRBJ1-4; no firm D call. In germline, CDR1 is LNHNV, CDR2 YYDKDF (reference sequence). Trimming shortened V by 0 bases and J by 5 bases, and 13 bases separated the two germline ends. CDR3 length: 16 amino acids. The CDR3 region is CATSRDLVAQNEKLFF. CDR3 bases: TGTGCCACCAGCAGAGATTTGGTCGCACAGAATGAAAAACTGTTTTTT.

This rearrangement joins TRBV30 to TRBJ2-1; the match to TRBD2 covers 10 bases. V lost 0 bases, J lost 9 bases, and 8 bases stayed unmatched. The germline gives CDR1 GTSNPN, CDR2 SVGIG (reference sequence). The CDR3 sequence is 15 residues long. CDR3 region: CAWSVQAGGPGEQFF. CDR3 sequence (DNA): TGTGCCTGGAGTGTACAAGCGGGAGGGCCTGGTGAGCAGTTCTTC.

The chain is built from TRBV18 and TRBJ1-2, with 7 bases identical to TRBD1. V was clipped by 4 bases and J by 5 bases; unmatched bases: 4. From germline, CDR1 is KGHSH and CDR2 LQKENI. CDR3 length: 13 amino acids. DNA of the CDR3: TGTGCCAGCTCACGGGACAGCGGATATGGCTACACCTTC. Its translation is CASSRDSGYGYTF.

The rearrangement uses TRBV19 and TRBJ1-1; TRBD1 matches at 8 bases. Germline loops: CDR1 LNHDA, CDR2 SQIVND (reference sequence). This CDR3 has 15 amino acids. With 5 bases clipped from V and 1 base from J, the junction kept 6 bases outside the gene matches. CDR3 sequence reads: CASSPRQGWNTEAFF. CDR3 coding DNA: TGTGCCAGTAGTCCTCGACAGGGGTGGAACACTGAAGCTTTCTTT.